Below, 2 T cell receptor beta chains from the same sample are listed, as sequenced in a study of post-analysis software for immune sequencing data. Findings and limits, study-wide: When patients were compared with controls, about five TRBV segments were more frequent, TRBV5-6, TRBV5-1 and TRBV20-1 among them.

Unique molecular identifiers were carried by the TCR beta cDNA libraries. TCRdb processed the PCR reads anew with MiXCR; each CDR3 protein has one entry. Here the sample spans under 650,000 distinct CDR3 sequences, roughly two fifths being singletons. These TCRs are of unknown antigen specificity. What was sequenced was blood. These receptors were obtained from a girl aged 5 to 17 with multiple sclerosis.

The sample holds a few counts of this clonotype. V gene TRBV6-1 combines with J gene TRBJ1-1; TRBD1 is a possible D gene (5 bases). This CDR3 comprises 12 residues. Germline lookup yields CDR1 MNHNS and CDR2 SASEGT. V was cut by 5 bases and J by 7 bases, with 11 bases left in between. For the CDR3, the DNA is TGTGCCAGCAGTATCAGGGCCCGTGAAGCTTTCTTT. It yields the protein CASSIRAREAFF.

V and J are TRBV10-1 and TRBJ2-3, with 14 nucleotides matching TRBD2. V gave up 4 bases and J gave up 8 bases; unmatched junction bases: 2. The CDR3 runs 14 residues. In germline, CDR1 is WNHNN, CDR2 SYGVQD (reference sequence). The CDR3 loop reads CASSGLAGGGTQYF. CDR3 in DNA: TGCGCCAGCAGTGGACTAGCGGGAGGGGGTACGCAGTATTTT.